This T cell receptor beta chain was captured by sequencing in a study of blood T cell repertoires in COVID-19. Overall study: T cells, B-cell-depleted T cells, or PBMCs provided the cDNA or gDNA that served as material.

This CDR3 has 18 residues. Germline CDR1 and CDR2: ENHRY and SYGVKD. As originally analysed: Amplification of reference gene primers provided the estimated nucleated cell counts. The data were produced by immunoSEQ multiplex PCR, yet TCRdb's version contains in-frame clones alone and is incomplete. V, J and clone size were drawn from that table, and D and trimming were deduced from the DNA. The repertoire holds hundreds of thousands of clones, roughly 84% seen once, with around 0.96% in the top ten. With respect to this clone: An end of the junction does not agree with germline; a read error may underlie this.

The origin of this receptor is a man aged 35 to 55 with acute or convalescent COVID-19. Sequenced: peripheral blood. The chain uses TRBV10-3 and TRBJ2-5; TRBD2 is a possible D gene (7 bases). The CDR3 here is CAISESRGGKDGQATQYF. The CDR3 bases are TGTGCCATCAGTGAGTCGAGGGGGGGGAAAGACGGGCAAGCGACCCAGTACTTC.